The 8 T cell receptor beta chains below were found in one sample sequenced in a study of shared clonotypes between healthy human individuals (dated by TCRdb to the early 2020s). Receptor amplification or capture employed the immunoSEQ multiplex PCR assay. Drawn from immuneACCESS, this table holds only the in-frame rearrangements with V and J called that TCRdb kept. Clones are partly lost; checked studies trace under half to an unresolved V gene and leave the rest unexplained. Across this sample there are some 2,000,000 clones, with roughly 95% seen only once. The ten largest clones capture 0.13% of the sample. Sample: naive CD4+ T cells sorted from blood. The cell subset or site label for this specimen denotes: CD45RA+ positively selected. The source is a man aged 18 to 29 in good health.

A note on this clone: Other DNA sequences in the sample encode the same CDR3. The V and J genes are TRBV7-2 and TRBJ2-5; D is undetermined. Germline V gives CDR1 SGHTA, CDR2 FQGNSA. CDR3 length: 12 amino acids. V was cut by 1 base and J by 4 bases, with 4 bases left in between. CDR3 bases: TGTGCCAGCAGCTTAGACCGAGAGACCCAGTACTTC. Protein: CASSLDRETQYF.

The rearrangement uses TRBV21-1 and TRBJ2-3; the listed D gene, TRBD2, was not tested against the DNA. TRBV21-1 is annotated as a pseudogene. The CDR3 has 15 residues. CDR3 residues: CASSKREKSTDTQYF. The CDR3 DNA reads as TGTGCCAGCAGTAAGCGGGAGAAGAGCACAGATACGCAGTATTTT.

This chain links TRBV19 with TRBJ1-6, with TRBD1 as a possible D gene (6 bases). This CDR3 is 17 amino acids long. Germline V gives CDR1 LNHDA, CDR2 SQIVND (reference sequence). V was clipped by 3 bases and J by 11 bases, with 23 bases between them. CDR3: CASSISIPRTVETPLHF. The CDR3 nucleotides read TGTGCCAGTAGTATCTCTATCCCCAGGACAGTAGAAACACCCCTCCACTTT.

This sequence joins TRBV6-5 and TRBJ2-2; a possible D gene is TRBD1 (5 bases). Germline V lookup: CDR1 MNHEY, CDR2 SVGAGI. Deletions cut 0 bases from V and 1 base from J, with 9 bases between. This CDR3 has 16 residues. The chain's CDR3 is CASSYSDTMNTGELFF. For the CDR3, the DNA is TGTGCCAGCAGTTACTCGGACACGATGAACACCGGGGAGCTGTTTTTT.

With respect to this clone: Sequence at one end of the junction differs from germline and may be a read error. DNA of the CDR3: TGTGCCAGCAGCCTACCCCCCGGGACTCCGGGGGACTTC. This translates into CASSLPPGTPGDF. This chain connects TRBV7-9 to TRBJ2-5; D may be TRBD2 (6 bases). Germline V gives CDR1 SEHNR, CDR2 FQNEAQ (reference sequence). The CDR3 totals 13 residues.

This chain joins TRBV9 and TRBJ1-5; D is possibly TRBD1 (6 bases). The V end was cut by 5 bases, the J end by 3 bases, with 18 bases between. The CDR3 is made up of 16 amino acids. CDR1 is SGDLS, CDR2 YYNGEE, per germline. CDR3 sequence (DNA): TGTGCCAGCAGAGCTCGACAGGCCGATTCCAATCAGCCCCAGCATTTT. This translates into CASRARQADSNQPQHF.

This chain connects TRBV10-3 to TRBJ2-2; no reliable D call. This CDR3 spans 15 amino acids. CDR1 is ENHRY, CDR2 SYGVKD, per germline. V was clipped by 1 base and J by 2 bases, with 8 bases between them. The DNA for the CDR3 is TGTGCCATCAGTGAGTTTGCTAGAAACACCGGGGAGCTGTTTTTT. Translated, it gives CAISEFARNTGELFF.

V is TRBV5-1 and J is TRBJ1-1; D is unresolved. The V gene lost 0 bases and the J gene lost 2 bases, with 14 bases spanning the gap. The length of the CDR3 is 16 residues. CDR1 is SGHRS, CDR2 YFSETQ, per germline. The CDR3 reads CASSLAPGEKNTEAFF. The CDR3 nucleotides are TGCGCCAGCAGCTTGGCCCCTGGGGAAAAAAACACTGAAGCTTTCTTT.